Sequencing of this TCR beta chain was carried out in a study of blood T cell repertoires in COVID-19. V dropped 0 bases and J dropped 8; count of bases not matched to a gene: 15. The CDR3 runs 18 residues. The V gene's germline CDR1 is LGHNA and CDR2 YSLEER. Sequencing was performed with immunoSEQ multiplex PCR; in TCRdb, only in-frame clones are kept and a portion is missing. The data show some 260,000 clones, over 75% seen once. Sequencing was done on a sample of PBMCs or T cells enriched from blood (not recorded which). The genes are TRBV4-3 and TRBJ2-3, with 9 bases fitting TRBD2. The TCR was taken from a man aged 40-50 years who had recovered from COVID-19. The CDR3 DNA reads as TGCGCCAGCAGCCAAGATCCGGTGGCTAGCGGGGCTGCGGTTACGCAGTATTTT. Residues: CASSQDPVASGAAVTQYF.